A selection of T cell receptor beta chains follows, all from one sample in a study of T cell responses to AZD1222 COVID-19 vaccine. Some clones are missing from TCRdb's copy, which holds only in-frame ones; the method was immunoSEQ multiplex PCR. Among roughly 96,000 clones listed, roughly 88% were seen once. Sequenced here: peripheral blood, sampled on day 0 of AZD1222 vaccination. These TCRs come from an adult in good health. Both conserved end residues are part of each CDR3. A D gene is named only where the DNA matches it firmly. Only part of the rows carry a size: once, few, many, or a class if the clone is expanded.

CASSPTRARGEKLFF	TGTGCCAGCAGCCCCACCCGCGCGAGGGGAGAAAAACTGTTTTTT	TRBV6-5	TRBJ1-4	NA	NA
CASSLDEPAYNEQFF	TGTGCCAGCAGCTTGGATGAACCAGCCTACAATGAGCAGTTCTTC	TRBV5-4	TRBJ2-1	NA	NA
CAWSRGLAQETQYF	TGTGCCTGGAGTAGGGGACTAGCTCAAGAGACCCAGTACTTC	TRBV30	TRBJ2-5	TRBD2	NA
CAISVSGGNQPQHF	TGTGCCATCAGTGTATCGGGTGGCAATCAGCCCCAGCATTTT	TRBV10-3	TRBJ1-5	NA	NA
CASSYTTGTALGYTF	TGCGCCAGCAGCTATACAACCGGGACGGCCCTCGGCTACACCTTC	TRBV5-1	TRBJ1-2	NA	NA
CASSPRGGSGSPYEQYF	TGTGCCAGTAGTCCCCGGGGTGGAAGCGGGAGCCCCTACGAGCAGTACTTC	TRBV19	TRBJ2-7	TRBD2	NA
CASSVGTGVNEQFF	TGTGCCAGCAGCGTAGGGACAGGGGTTAATGAGCAGTTCTTC	TRBV9	TRBJ2-1	TRBD1	NA
CASSHQAGAGNTIYF	TGCGCCAGCAGCCACCAAGCGGGGGCTGGAAACACCATATATTTT	TRBV4-3	TRBJ1-3	NA	NA
CASSHDRPSYEQYF	TGTGCCAGCTCACATGACAGGCCATCCTACGAGCAGTACTTC	TRBV18	TRBJ2-7	NA	NA
CASSPGTGNNYGYTF	TGTGCCAGCTCACCCGGGACGGGAAATAACTATGGCTACACCTTC	TRBV18	TRBJ1-2	NA	NA
CASSAGGTHQPQHF	TGTGCCAGCAGTGCCGGGGGGACTCATCAGCCCCAGCATTTT	TRBV2	TRBJ1-5	NA	once
CASSQETTGGREQYF	TGCGCCAGCAGCCAAGAAACGACAGGGGGCCGGGAGCAGTACTTC	TRBV4-3	TRBJ2-7	TRBD1	NA
CASSQDRGRNTEAFF	TGCGCCAGCAGCCAAGATCGAGGCAGGAACACTGAAGCTTTCTTT	TRBV4-3	TRBJ1-1	NA	NA
CASSLLGRADRDTQYF	TGTGCCAGCAGTTTATTGGGGCGGGCCGATAGAGATACGCAGTATTTT	TRBV27	TRBJ2-3	NA	NA
CATSAGSLWNTEAFF	TGTGCCACCAGTGCTGGCAGTCTTTGGAACACTGAAGCTTTCTTT	TRBV24-1	TRBJ1-1	NA	once
CSAPVGDGYTF	TGCAGCGCCCCTGTGGGGGATGGCTACACCTTC	TRBV29-1	TRBJ1-2	NA	NA
CASKGGNTDTQYF	TGTGCCAGCAAGGGCGGAAACACAGATACGCAGTATTTT	TRBV2	TRBJ2-3	NA	once
CASSRGFGNEKLFF	TGTGCCAGCAGCCGTGGGTTCGGTAATGAAAAACTGTTTTTT	TRBV2	TRBJ1-4	NA	once
CASSQGQNQETQYF	TGCGCCAGCAGCCAAGGGCAGAACCAAGAGACCCAGTACTTC	TRBV4-3	TRBJ2-5	NA	once
CASSSGQGSYEQYF	TGCGCCAGCAGCTCAGGACAGGGTAGCTACGAGCAGTACTTC	TRBV5-1	TRBJ2-7	TRBD1	NA
CASTPGGRVSGELFF	TGTGCCAGCACCCCCGGTGGTCGGGTGTCGGGGGAGCTGTTTTTT	TRBV28	TRBJ2-2	NA	NA
CASTRPGLAGGKVEQFF	TGTGCCAGCACTCGACCCGGACTAGCGGGAGGAAAGGTTGAGCAGTTCTTC	TRBV28	TRBJ2-1	TRBD2	NA
CASSEGGQGAYEQYF	TGTGCCAGCAGTGAAGGTGGACAGGGGGCCTACGAGCAGTACTTC	TRBV2	TRBJ2-7	TRBD1	NA
CASSPLAGGGTDTQYF	TGCGCCAGCAGCCCTCTAGCGGGAGGGGGCACAGATACGCAGTATTTT	TRBV5-1	TRBJ2-3	TRBD2	NA
CASSYSKEQFF	TGTGCCAGCAGTTACTCGAAGGAGCAGTTCTTC	TRBV6-2/TRBV6-3	TRBJ2-1	NA	NA